This T cell receptor beta chain was recovered during a study of immune evolution from preneoplasia to lung adenocarcinoma (dated by TCRdb to the early 2020s). Background on the whole study: The study used immune gene expression, TCR sequencing and multiplex immunofluorescence to profile the immune contexture of lung adenocarcinoma precursors and invasive adenocarcinoma. Resected precursor lesions (AAH, AIS, MIA) and invasive adenocarcinomas were each compared against paired morphologically normal lung tissue. Sample size was based on specimen availability rather than a prior power calculation. Whole exome sequencing and methylation data from the same cohort of nodules were integrated with the immune data. A total of approximately 48 patients with pulmonary nodules who underwent surgical resection were included in the overall cohort. TCR sequencing data were obtained from approximately 50 patients. According to the study, 105 samples were used for TCR sequencing. POLYSOLVER was used to infer Class I HLA alleles from exome data, while LOHHLA was used to detect allele-specific HLA loss.

On this clone: The specificity of this receptor is unknown. It has no much larger one-base neighbor in the sample; base qualities were not kept.

Inclusive of the bounding cysteine and phenylalanine, the CDR3 is 15 residues long. Only the CDR3 part of the read is kept: 45 bases, read in frame from the first base. Sequences WSHSY (CDR1) and SAAADI (CDR2) are obtained from the germline V gene. V is shortened by 6 bases, J by 2 bases, and the region joining them spans 16 bases. Patients underwent resection in Japan or China between about 2013 and 2018. Two lung cancer pathologists independently confirmed the histologic diagnosis of each case on H&E slides. The AllPrep DNA/RNA FFPE Kit was used to isolate DNA from FFPE tissue. What the research found in general, with its limitations: Because all patients came from Japan and China, whether the findings apply to Western populations was uncertain. Clonality was highest in normal lung, while later-stage lesions appeared to show lower clonality but higher T cell density and diversity. Normal lung had the highest top T cell clone frequencies, and these frequencies appeared to fall progressively from AAH through AIS, MIA and invasive adenocarcinoma. The findings reflected association rather than direct causation, and larger cohorts with long-term follow-up and longitudinal biopsies were considered necessary.

TCR beta CDR3 regions were sequenced from DNA using the immunoSEQ hsTCRbeta Kit. On the authors' methods: The ImmunoSEQ Analyzer was used to analyse the TCR sequencing data. T cell clonality was defined as 1 minus Pielou's evenness, calculated on productive rearrangements. The inverse Simpson index, applied to productive templates, was used to measure T cell diversity. T cell density was defined as TCR beta template counts normalized to usable DNA, with usable DNA estimated by amplification and sequencing of housekeeping genes. Two-sided Kruskal-Wallis tests were used to compare TCR metrics across histologic stages. The table was pulled from immuneACCESS by TCRdb, which kept in-frame rearrangements only. Such tables lose some clones; where checked, under half of the loss comes from unresolved V genes, and the rest has no known cause. V and J calls plus clone size are reproduced from that table; the DNA served to infer D and trimming. The sample table shows about 4,700 clones, and over 60% are seen once. Around 8.8% of the sample belongs to the ten largest clones.

The sample consisted of FFPE adjacent normal lung tissue. The chain was built from TRBV10-2 and TRBJ2-5; 5 matching bases give a weak D call of TRBD1. The TCR was taken from a person aged 55-80 years with lung adenocarcinoma. The CDR3 protein sequence reads: CASSAMGPPQETQYF. The base sequence is TGCGCCAGCAGCGCCATGGGGCCTCCACAAGAGACCCAGTACTTC.